The 20 T cell receptor beta chains below come from one sample, sequenced in a study of blood T cell repertoires in COVID-19. Profiled with immunoSEQ multiplex PCR; TCRdb holds only in-frame clones, not every one. This table holds about 11,000 clones, 85% to 90% found once. Sequencing was performed on peripheral blood. The receptors originated from an older woman with active COVID-19.

This clone came up once. CDR3 protein: CASSVVGRASGNTIYF. The CDR3 nucleotides are TGTGCCAGCAGCGTAGTTGGCAGGGCGTCTGGAAACACCATATATTTT. This chain connects TRBV9 to TRBJ1-3; possible D gene TRBD1, 5 bases. Looked up from germline, CDR1 is SGDLS and CDR2 is YYNGEE. This CDR3 contains 16 residues. Trimming removed 0 bases at V and 1 base at J, with 11 bases between.

V is TRBV7-8 and J is TRBJ2-5; TRBD2 aligns across 8 bases. In germline, CDR1 is SGHVS, CDR2 FQNEAQ. The CDR3 spans 16 residues. V lost 1 base to trimming and J lost 3 bases; unmatched junction nucleotides: 7. CDR3 DNA: TGTGCCAGCAGCTTAGGGGCAGCGGGGGTGAAAGAGACCCAGTACTTC. It specifies CASSLGAAGVKETQYF.

The rearrangement joins TRBV13 to TRBJ2-1; D is perhaps TRBD1 (7 bases). The V end lost 7 bases, the J end lost 4 bases, and 20 bases lay between the germline ends. The CDR3 has 16 amino acids. The germline gives CDR1 PRHDT, CDR2 FYEKMQ (reference sequence). CDR3 DNA sequence: TGTGCCAGCACCATTTTCCAGGGGGGATCATACAATGAGCAGTTCTTC. Translating gives CASTIFQGGSYNEQFF.

The V gene is TRBV2, the J gene TRBJ2-6; D unclear. The CDR3 is 14 residues long. Germline CDR1 reads SNHLY; CDR2 reads FYNNEI. V lost 5 bases and J 4 bases, leaving 9 bases between the germline ends. In DNA form, the CDR3 reads TGTGCCAGCAGTCCCTCCCTCGGGGCCAACGTCCTGACTTTC. Its protein is CASSPSLGANVLTF.

This sequence joins TRBV5-1 and TRBJ1-4; 9 bases agree with TRBD1. Germline CDR1 SGHRS, CDR2 YFSETQ. The CDR3 covers 19 residues. The V and J ends lost 3 bases and 7 bases, in that order; junction bases with no gene match: 19. The CDR3 sequence is CASSSVPSGTGSSSEKLFF. DNA of the CDR3: TGCGCCAGCAGCTCGGTTCCTTCCGGGACAGGGTCCTCAAGTGAAAAACTGTTTTTT.

This clone was counted between two and nine times. CDR3 in DNA: TGCAGCGTTGAAGTCGGGACAGCGAATGAAAAACTGTTTTTT. Protein product: CSVEVGTANEKLFF. This chain joins TRBV29-1 and TRBJ1-4; 7 bases align to TRBD1. V was clipped by 1 base and J by 5 bases; unmatched bases: 4. The CDR3 is 14 residues long. From germline, CDR1 is SQVTM and CDR2 ANQGSEA.

The V call is TRBV7-2, the J call TRBJ2-5; 8 nucleotides match TRBD1. Germline CDR1 is SGHTA and CDR2 is FQGNSA. The ends lost 5 bases at V and 5 bases at J; junction bases unmatched: 7. CDR3 length: 14 residues. CDR3 region: CASSRQGIGETQYF. The CDR3 DNA is TGTGCCAGCAGCAGACAGGGGATTGGGGAGACCCAGTACTTC.

The rearrangement links TRBV4-2 to TRBJ1-2; no clear D gene. V lost 0 bases, J lost 1 base, and 6 bases lay in between. This CDR3 comprises 14 residues. Germline CDR1 and CDR2: LGHNA and YNFKEQ. CDR3 sequence reads: CASSQDTDNYGYTF. The DNA of the CDR3 is TGTGCCAGCAGCCAAGATACTGATAACTATGGCTACACCTTC.

This clone was seen only once. V is TRBV19 and J is TRBJ2-3, with a weak D call TRBD1 (6 bases). This CDR3 has 18 amino acids. V was trimmed by 5 bases and J by 2 bases, leaving 23 bases between them. Germline V lookup: CDR1 LNHDA, CDR2 SQIVND (reference sequence). Written as DNA, the CDR3 is TGTGCCAGTAGTTTCTCCCCTACAGGGTTAAGGGCCACAGATACGCAGTATTTT. This codes for CASSFSPTGLRATDTQYF.

The CDR3 is CASRDDSGGHQPQHF. In DNA, the CDR3 is TGTGCCAGCAGGGACGACAGCGGGGGACATCAGCCCCAGCATTTT. This chain connects TRBV2 to TRBJ1-5, with a possible D match to TRBD1 (5 bases). This CDR3 has 15 residues. Looked up from germline, CDR1 is SNHLY and CDR2 is FYNNEI. V lost 6 bases to trimming and J lost 5 bases, with 17 bases between them.

This sequence joins TRBV18 and TRBJ2-4, with unresolved D. CDR3 length: 16 residues. CDR1 is KGHSH and CDR2 is LQKENI in the germline V gene. Trimming cost V 3 bases and J 0 bases, with 12 bases left between them. The CDR3 DNA is TGTGCCAGCTCACCGTCACGCGAAGTAGCCAAAAACATTCAGTACTTC. Translated, it gives CASSPSREVAKNIQYF.

V and J are TRBV2 and TRBJ1-1; no definite D call. CDR1 SNHLY and CDR2 FYNNEI come from the germline V gene. V lost 5 bases to trimming and J lost 1 base, with 11 bases between them. The length of the CDR3 is 14 residues. The CDR3 DNA reads TGTGCCAGCAGTTGGGAGGGCACGAACACTGAAGCTTTCTTT. It codes for CASSWEGTNTEAFF. The full variable domain, rest sourced from reference TRBV2 and TRBJ1-1, is EPEVTQTPSHQVTQMGQEVILRCVPISNHLYFYWYRQILGQKVEFLVSFYNNEISEKSEIFDDQFSVERPDGSNFTLKIRSTKLEDSAMYFCASSWEGTNTEAFFGQGTRLTVV.

This clone appeared once. The chain links TRBV19 to TRBJ1-2; D is ambiguous. The CDR3 length is 15 residues. V lost 4 bases, J lost 0 bases, and 12 bases lay in between. Germline V gives CDR1 LNHDA, CDR2 SQIVND (reference sequence). CDR3: CASSSGPLANYGYTF. CDR3 in DNA: TGTGCCAGTAGTAGTGGCCCATTGGCTAACTATGGCTACACCTTC.

This chain joins TRBV5-1 and TRBJ2-2; 9 nucleotides line up with TRBD1. Trimming cost V 2 bases and J 3 bases; bases outside gene matches: 5. The germline V gene encodes CDR1 SGHRS and CDR2 YFSETQ. There are 16 residues in the CDR3. Written as DNA, the CDR3 is TGCGCCAGCAGCTTTACTACAGGGGGCGACACCGGGGAGCTGTTTTTT. Encoded protein: CASSFTTGGDTGELFF.

This chain connects TRBV29-1 to TRBJ2-1; D might be TRBD2 (6 bases). The CDR3 contains 15 residues. Germline V gene lookup returns CDR1 SQVTM and CDR2 ANQGSEA. V was shortened by 6 bases and J by 0 bases, with 15 bases between the two germline ends. In DNA, the CDR3 is TGCAGCGTCCGTGGCGGGGAGCGCTCCTACAATGAGCAGTTCTTC. Protein sequence: CSVRGGERSYNEQFF.

The V call is TRBV4-1, the J call TRBJ1-1, with 9 bases aligning to TRBD1. This CDR3 has 14 residues. J gave up 4 bases and V 3 bases, and 3 bases lay outside the gene matches. The V gene's germline CDR1 is MGHRA and CDR2 YSYEKL. The CDR3 DNA reads TGCGCCAGCAGCCAGCTGACAGGGGGCACTGAAGCTTTCTTT. This sequence encodes CASSQLTGGTEAFF.

This chain joins TRBV7-7 and TRBJ1-5; no clear D. This CDR3 is built from 14 residues. The V end lost 8 bases, the J end lost 2 bases, and 13 bases lay between the germline ends. The germline V gene has CDR1 SSHAT and CDR2 FNYEAQ (reference sequence). Written as DNA, the CDR3 is TGTGCCAGCGCACTGCTCCGGGGCAATCAGCCCCAGCATTTT. Translating it yields CASALLRGNQPQHF.

This clone was counted once. The chain is built from TRBV9 and TRBJ1-4; 10 nucleotides agree with TRBD1. The CDR3 sequence is 14 residues long. V lost 4 bases, J lost 8 bases, and 5 bases stayed unmatched. The germline V gene has CDR1 SGDLS and CDR2 YYNGEE. The CDR3 loop is CASSMGQGNEKLFF. In DNA form, the CDR3 reads TGTGCCAGCAGCATGGGACAGGGGAACGAAAAACTGTTTTTT.

The V and J genes are TRBV5-4 and TRBJ1-4, with TRBD1 as a possible D gene (6 bases). The CDR3 is made up of 14 amino acids. V was trimmed by 3 bases and J by 8 bases, leaving 14 bases between them. The germline V gene encodes CDR1 SGHNT and CDR2 YYREEE (reference sequence). CDR3 nucleotides: TGTGCCAGCAGCTCCCCAGGGGTCGAGGAAAAACTGTTTTTT. Encoded protein: CASSSPGVEEKLFF. Full variable domain (remainder filled in from reference TRBV5-4 and TRBJ1-4): ETGVTQSPTHLIKTRGQQVTLRCSSQSGHNTVSWYQQALGQGPQFIFQYYREEENGRGNFPPRFSGLQFPNYSSELNVNALELDDSALYLCASSSPGVEEKLFFGSGTQLSVL.

The chain employs TRBV2 and TRBJ2-7; tentative D call: TRBD2 (7 bases). Germline V CDR1 and CDR2: SNHLY, FYNNEI. This CDR3 is 16 amino acids long. The V and J ends lost 3 bases and 1 base respectively, with 16 bases between them. CDR3 residues: CASSEGGGRGSYEQYV. The CDR3 DNA reads TGTGCCAGCAGTGAGGGAGGGGGAAGAGGGTCCTACGAGCAGTACGTC.